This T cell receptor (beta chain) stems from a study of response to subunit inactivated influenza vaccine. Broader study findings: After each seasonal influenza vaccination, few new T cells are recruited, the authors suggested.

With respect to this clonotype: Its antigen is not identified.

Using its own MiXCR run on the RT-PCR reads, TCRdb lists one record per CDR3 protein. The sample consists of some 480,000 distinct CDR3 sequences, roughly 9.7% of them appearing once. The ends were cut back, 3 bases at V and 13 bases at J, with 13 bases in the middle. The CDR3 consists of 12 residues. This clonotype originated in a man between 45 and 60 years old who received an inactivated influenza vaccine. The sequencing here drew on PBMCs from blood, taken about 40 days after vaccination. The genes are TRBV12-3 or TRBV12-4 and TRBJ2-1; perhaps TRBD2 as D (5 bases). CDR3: CASSFSRGTQFF. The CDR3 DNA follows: TGTGCCAGCAGTTTTAGTCGGGGAACTCAGTTCTTC.